Listed below are T cell receptor beta chains from one sample, sequenced in a study of early T cells in non-severe SARS-CoV-2 infection. In TCRdb, the 5' RACE reads were re-called with MiXCR into one record per CDR3 protein. The sample shows approximately 84,000 distinct CDR3 sequences, around 14% of them seen only once. Sample: whole blood. The source is an adult who was a healthcare worker with PCR-confirmed SARS-CoV-2 infection or an uninfected control (not recorded which). Both conserved end residues are part of each CDR3. The D gene is left open where the match is weak. Clone sizes are given selectively: once, few, many, or a class where the clone is expanded.

j_call clone_size v_call d_call cdr3_aa cdr3_nt
TRBJ1-4 NA TRBV7-9 NA CASSPRTSPTNEKLFF TGTGCCAGCAGCCCCAGGACCTCTCCAACTAATGAAAAACTGTTTTTT
TRBJ2-2 NA TRBV4-1 TRBD2 CASSQDPGTSGGRELFF TGCGCCAGCAGCCAAGATCCCGGGACTAGCGGGGGAAGGGAGCTGTTTTTT
TRBJ1-5 few TRBV12-3/TRBV12-4 NA CASSSGTLSNQPQHF TGTGCCAGCAGCTCCGGGACACTAAGCAATCAGCCCCAGCATTTT
TRBJ2-3 few TRBV6-6 NA CASTRPNTDTQYF TGTGCCAGCACGAGGCCTAACACAGATACGCAGTATTTT
TRBJ2-1 many TRBV29-1 NA CSVDLGKRNEQFF TGCAGCGTTGATCTGGGTAAAAGAAATGAGCAGTTCTTC
TRBJ2-7 many TRBV9 TRBD1 CASSGDSYEQYF TGTGCCAGCAGCGGGGACAGCTACGAGCAGTACTTC
TRBJ1-6 few TRBV20-1 NA CSADGQLGSPLHF TGCAGTGCCGATGGACAGTTGGGTTCACCCCTCCACTTT
TRBJ2-2 NA TRBV29-1 NA CSAKTANTGELFF TGCAGCGCCAAAACAGCGAACACCGGGGAGCTGTTTTTT
TRBJ2-7 NA TRBV11-1 NA CASSSSTTVHEQYF TGTGCCAGCAGCTCCTCAACGACCGTTCACGAGCAGTACTTC
TRBJ1-2 many TRBV27 NA CASSPTPGRPNYGYTF TGTGCCAGCAGTCCCACTCCGGGACGGCCGAACTATGGCTACACCTTC
TRBJ2-5 NA TRBV3-1 NA CASSQERRVYQETQYF TGTGCCAGCAGCCAAGAACGCAGGGTGTACCAAGAGACCCAGTACTTC
TRBJ2-7 NA TRBV20-1 NA CSAVPGHWNEQYF TGCAGTGCCGTACCGGGACATTGGAACGAGCAGTACTTC
TRBJ1-1 many TRBV7-9 TRBD1 CASSFGQGANTEAFF TGTGCCAGCAGCTTTGGACAGGGGGCTAACACTGAAGCTTTCTTT
TRBJ1-2 NA TRBV20-1 NA CSALPDGANYGYTF TGCAGTGCTCTCCCCGACGGAGCTAACTATGGCTACACCTTC
TRBJ2-7 NA TRBV4-1 NA CASSRNSQSSYEQYF TGCGCCAGCAGCCGGAACAGTCAAAGCTCCTACGAGCAGTACTTC
TRBJ2-3 few TRBV20-1 NA CSANFLDTQYF TGCAGTGCTAACTTTTTGGATACGCAGTATTTT
TRBJ2-7 NA TRBV5-1 NA CASSSLAHEQYF TGCGCCAGCTCCAGTCTCGCCCACGAGCAGTACTTC
TRBJ1-3 NA TRBV11-2 NA CASSLVAGAIGNTIYF TGTGCCAGCAGCTTAGTTGCGGGGGCAATTGGAAACACCATATATTTT
TRBJ2-3 few TRBV7-9 TRBD2 CASSVQLAGAPLSTDTQYF TGTGCCAGCAGCGTACAACTAGCGGGGGCCCCTCTTAGCACAGATACGCAGTATTTT
TRBJ2-1 few TRBV11-2 TRBD1 CASSFGTAREQFF TGTGCCAGCAGCTTCGGGACAGCCAGGGAGCAGTTCTTC
TRBJ1-2 NA TRBV11-2 NA CASSLTGTDYGYTF TGTGCCAGCAGCCTGACAGGCACCGACTATGGCTACACCTTC
TRBJ1-2 few TRBV20-1 TRBD1 CSASQGDYTF TGCAGTGCTAGTCAGGGGGACTACACCTTC
TRBJ2-2 many TRBV7-9 NA CASSYPRAERRTGELFF TGTGCCAGCAGCTACCCCAGGGCAGAACGTCGTACCGGGGAGCTGTTTTTT
TRBJ2-3 once TRBV7-2 TRBD2 CASSPPLAGGRTDTQYF TGTGCCAGCAGCCCCCCTCTAGCGGGGGGACGCACAGATACGCAGTATTTT
TRBJ1-5 few TRBV27 NA CASSLSSGGNQPQHF TGTGCCAGCAGTTTATCCTCCGGGGGCAATCAGCCCCAGCATTTT
TRBJ2-7 many TRBV20-1 TRBD2 CSVRGDYEQYF TGCAGTGTCCGGGGGGACTACGAGCAGTACTTC
TRBJ1-5 many TRBV7-9 NA CASSIGGSNQPQHF TGTGCCAGCAGCATAGGCGGTAGCAATCAGCCCCAGCATTTT
TRBJ2-1 NA TRBV2 NA CASSDRTGRDEQFF TGTGCCAGCAGTGATCGGACGGGGAGAGATGAGCAGTTCTTC
TRBJ2-2 NA TRBV7-9 TRBD2 CASSFQGGTRNTGELFF TGTGCCAGCAGCTTTCAAGGCGGGACTAGGAACACCGGGGAGCTGTTTTTT
TRBJ2-1 few TRBV3-1 NA CASSHLSYNEQFF TGTGCCAGCAGCCACCTCTCCTACAATGAGCAGTTCTTC
TRBJ2-3 NA TRBV15 TRBD2 CATSRDAGNGRAADTQYF TGTGCCACCAGCAGAGACGCGGGAAACGGGAGGGCCGCAGATACGCAGTATTTT
TRBJ2-1 NA TRBV6-1 NA CASSETTALNEQFF TGTGCCAGCAGTGAAACGACAGCCCTAAATGAGCAGTTCTTC
TRBJ2-1 NA TRBV29-1 NA CSVDESYNEQFF TGCAGCGTTGACGAATCCTACAATGAGCAGTTCTTC
TRBJ2-5 NA TRBV12-3/TRBV12-4 NA CASTFGVQETQYF TGTGCCAGCACCTTCGGCGTGCAAGAGACCCAGTACTTC
TRBJ2-2 NA TRBV28 NA CASKGRHTGELFF TGTGCCAGCAAGGGACGGCACACCGGGGAGCTGTTTTTT
TRBJ1-5 many TRBV2 NA CASKQHHSNQPQHF TGTGCCAGCAAACAGCACCATAGCAATCAGCCCCAGCATTTT
TRBJ2-2 NA TRBV5-1 NA CASLPGDAGELFF TGCGCCAGTCTCCCGGGGGACGCTGGGGAGCTGTTTTTT
TRBJ1-5 many TRBV28 NA CASSLSGQPQHF TGTGCCAGCAGCCTCAGCGGACAGCCCCAGCATTTT
TRBJ1-1 many TRBV29-1 NA CSVESRTAEAFF TGCAGCGTTGAAAGCCGTACGGCTGAAGCTTTCTTT
TRBJ1-1 NA TRBV15 NA CATSRAGGEAFF TGTGCCACCAGCAGAGCTGGAGGGGAAGCTTTCTTT
TRBJ1-3 many TRBV30 TRBD1 CARQQGAGNTIYF TGTGCCCGCCAACAGGGGGCTGGAAACACCATATATTTT
TRBJ2-7 NA TRBV7-9 TRBD1 CASSLPTTGHEQYF TGTGCCAGCAGCTTACCGACGACAGGGCACGAGCAGTACTTC
TRBJ1-6 few TRBV2 NA CASSEHGTPNSPLHF TGTGCCAGCAGTGAACACGGGACACCAAATTCACCCCTCCACTTT
TRBJ1-3 few TRBV5-5 TRBD1 CASSPGTVSGNTIYF TGTGCCAGCAGCCCGGGGACAGTCTCTGGAAACACCATATATTTT
TRBJ1-2 NA TRBV12-3/TRBV12-4 TRBD1 CASVTGTASNYGYTF TGTGCCAGCGTTACCGGGACAGCGTCTAACTATGGCTACACCTTC
TRBJ1-5 few TRBV29-1 TRBD1 CSGGQGGNQPQHF TGCAGCGGCGGACAGGGAGGCAATCAGCCCCAGCATTTT
TRBJ2-3 many TRBV5-1 NA CASSFRHDTDTQYF TGCGCCAGCAGCTTTAGACACGACACAGATACGCAGTATTTT
TRBJ1-1 NA TRBV20-1 TRBD1 CQLSERGLRAFF TGCCAACTAAGTGAAAGGGGGCTAAGAGCTTTCTTT
TRBJ2-7 few TRBV5-1 TRBD2 CASSSPGLAGGYEQYF TGCGCCAGCAGCTCTCCTGGACTAGCGGGGGGCTACGAGCAGTACTTC
TRBJ2-7 NA TRBV5-1 NA CASSLGDTTSGEQYF TGCGCCAGCAGCTTGGGGGACACGACCTCTGGGGAGCAGTACTTC
TRBJ1-4 NA TRBV5-6 NA CASSPTGSGEKLFF TGTGCCAGCAGCCCGACAGGTTCCGGCGAAAAACTGTTTTTT
TRBJ2-2 many TRBV11-2 NA CASSITMNTGELFF TGTGCCAGCAGCATTACAATGAACACCGGGGAGCTGTTTTTT
TRBJ1-1 NA TRBV29-1 NA CSVDTKGTEAFF TGCAGCGTTGACACCAAGGGCACTGAAGCTTTCTTT
TRBJ2-1 many TRBV14 NA CASSLGLYNEQFF TGTGCCAGCAGCCTGGGACTTTACAATGAGCAGTTCTTC
TRBJ2-2 NA TRBV19 NA CASSHPGFLTGELFF TGTGCCAGTAGTCATCCGGGATTCCTCACCGGGGAGCTGTTTTTT
TRBJ1-6 few TRBV7-9 NA CASSPEGGPNSPLHF TGTGCCAGCAGCCCTGAGGGGGGTCCCAATTCACCCCTCCACTTT
TRBJ2-3 NA TRBV11-2 NA CASSSWGRTNRTDTQYF TGTGCCAGCAGCTCGTGGGGGAGGACGAACCGCACAGATACGCAGTATTTT